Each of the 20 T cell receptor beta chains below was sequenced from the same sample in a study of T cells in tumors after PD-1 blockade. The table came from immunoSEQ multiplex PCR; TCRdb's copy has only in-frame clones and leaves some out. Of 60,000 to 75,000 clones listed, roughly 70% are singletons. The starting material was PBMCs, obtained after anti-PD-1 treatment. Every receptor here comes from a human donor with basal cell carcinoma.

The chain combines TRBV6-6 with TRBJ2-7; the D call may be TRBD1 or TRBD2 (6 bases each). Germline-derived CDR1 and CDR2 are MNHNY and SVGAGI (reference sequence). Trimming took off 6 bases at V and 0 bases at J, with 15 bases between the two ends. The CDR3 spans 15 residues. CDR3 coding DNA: TGTGCCAGCAGACCCGACCGGGGGCGCTCCTACGAGCAGTACTTC. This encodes CASRPDRGRSYEQYF.

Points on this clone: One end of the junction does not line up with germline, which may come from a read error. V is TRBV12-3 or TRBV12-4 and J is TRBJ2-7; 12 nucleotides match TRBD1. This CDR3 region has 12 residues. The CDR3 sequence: CASSTGTGGPGF. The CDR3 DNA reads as TGTGCCAGCAGTACCGGGACAGGGGGCCCGGGATTC.

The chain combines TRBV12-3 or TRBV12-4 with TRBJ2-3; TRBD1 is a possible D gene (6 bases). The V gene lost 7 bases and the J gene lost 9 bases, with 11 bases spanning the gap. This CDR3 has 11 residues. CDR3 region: CASTLRGTQYF. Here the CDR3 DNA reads TGTGCCAGCACCTTAAGGGGGACGCAGTATTTT.

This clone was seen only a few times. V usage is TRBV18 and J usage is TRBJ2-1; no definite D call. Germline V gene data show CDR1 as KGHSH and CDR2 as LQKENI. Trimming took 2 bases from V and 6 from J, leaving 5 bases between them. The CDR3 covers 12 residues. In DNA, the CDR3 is TGTGCCAGCTCACCAAACAGCAATGAGCAGTTCTTC. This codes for CASSPNSNEQFF.

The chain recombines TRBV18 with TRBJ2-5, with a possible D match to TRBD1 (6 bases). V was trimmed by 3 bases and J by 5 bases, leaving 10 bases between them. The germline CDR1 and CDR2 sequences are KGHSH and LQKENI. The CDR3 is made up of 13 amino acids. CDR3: CASSPGQGETQYF. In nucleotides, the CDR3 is TGTGCCAGCTCACCGGGGCAGGGGGAGACCCAGTACTTC.

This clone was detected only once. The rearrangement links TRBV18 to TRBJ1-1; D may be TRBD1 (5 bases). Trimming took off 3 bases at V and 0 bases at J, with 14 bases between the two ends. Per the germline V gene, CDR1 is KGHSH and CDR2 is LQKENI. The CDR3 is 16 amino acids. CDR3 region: CASSPGPRLMNTEAFF. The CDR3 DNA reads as TGTGCCAGCTCACCGGGACCGCGACTTATGAACACTGAAGCTTTCTTT.

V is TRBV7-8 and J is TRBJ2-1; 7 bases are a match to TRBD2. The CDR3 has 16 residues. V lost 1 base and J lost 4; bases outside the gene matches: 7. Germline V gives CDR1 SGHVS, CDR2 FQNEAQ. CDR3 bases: TGTGCCAGCAGCTTAGTAACAGGCGGGGGTTACAATGAGCAGTTCTTC. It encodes CASSLVTGGGYNEQFF.

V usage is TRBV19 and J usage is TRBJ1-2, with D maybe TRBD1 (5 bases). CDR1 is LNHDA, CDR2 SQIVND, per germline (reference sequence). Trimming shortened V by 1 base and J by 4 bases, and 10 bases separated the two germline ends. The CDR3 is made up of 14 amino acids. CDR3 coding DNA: TGTGCCAGTAGTATAGCCAAGAGGGGCTATGGCTACACCTTC. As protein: CASSIAKRGYGYTF.

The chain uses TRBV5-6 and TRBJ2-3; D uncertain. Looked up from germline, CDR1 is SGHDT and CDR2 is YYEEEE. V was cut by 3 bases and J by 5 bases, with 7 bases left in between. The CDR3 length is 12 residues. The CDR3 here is CASSWGGDTQYF. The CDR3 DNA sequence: TGTGCCAGCAGCTGGGGTGGAGATACGCAGTATTTT. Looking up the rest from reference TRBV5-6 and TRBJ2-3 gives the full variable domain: DAGVTQSPTHLIKTRGQQVTLRCSPKSGHDTVSWYQQALGQGPQFIFQYYEEEERQRGNFPDRFSGHQFPNYSSELNVNALLLGDSALYLCASSWGGDTQYFGPGTRLTVL.

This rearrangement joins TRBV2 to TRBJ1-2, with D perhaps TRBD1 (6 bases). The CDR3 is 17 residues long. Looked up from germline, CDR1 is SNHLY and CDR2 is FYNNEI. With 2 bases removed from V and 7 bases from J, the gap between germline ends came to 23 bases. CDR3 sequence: CASSEIPGGRVASGYTF. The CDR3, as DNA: TGTGCCAGCAGTGAAATCCCCGGGGGGCGCGTCGCATCTGGCTACACCTTC.

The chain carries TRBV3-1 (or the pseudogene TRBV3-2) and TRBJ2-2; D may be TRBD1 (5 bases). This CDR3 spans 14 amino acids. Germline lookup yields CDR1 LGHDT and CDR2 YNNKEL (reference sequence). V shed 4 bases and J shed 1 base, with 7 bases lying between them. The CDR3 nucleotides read TGTGCCAGCAGCCCACAGGTGAACACCGGGGAGCTGTTTTTT. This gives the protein CASSPQVNTGELFF.

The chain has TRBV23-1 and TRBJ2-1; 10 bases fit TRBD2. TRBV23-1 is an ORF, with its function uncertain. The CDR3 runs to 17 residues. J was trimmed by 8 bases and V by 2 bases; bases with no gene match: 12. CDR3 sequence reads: CASSQHQRGGKCHEQFF. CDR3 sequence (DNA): TGCGCCAGCAGTCAACACCAGCGGGGGGGTAAATGTCATGAGCAGTTCTTC.

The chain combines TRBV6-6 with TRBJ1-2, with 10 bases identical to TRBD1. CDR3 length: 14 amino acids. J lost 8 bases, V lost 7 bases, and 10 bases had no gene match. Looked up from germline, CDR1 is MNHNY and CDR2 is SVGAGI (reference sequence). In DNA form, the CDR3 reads TGTGCCAGCACCCTAGGGGACAGGGGAGGCGGCTACACCTTC. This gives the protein CASTLGDRGGGYTF.

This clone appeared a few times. The CDR3 loop reads CASSYSTGGWISQPQHF. The CDR3 nucleotides are TGTGCCAGCAGTTACTCTACAGGGGGTTGGATAAGTCAGCCCCAGCATTTT. The J gene is TRBJ1-5, the V gene TRBV6-2 or TRBV6-3; TRBD1 matches at 8 bases. CDR3 size: 17 residues. Germline trimming cut 0 bases from V and 6 bases from J; bases unmatched to any gene: 10. CDR1 and CDR2 from the germline V gene are MNHEY and SVGEGT.

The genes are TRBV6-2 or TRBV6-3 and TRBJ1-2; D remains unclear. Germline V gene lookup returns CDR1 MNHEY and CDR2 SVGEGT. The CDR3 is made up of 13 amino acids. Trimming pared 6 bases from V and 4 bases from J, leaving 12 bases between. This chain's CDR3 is CASSRGRGYGYTF. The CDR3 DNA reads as TGTGCCAGCAGCCGAGGACGGGGCTATGGCTACACCTTC.

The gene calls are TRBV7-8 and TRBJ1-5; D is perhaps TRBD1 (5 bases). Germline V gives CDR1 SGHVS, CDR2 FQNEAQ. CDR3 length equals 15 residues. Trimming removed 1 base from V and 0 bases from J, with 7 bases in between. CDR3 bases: TGTGCCAGCAGCTTAGTCAGGGATAGCAATCAGCCCCAGCATTTT. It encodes CASSLVRDSNQPQHF. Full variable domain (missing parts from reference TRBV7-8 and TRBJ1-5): GAGVSQSPRYKVAKRGQDVALRCDPISGHVSLFWYQQALGQGPEFLTYFQNEAQLDKSGLPSDRFFAERPEGSVSTLKIQRTQQEDSAVYLCASSLVRDSNQPQHFGDGTRLSIL.

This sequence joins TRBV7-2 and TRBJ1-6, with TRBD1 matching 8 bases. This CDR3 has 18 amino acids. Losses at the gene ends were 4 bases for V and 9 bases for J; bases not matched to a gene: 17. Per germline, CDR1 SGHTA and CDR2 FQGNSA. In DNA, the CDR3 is TGTGCCAGCAGCTACGCTTCCCAGGACAGGGTAAAGAGTTCACCCCTCCACTTT. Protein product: CASSYASQDRVKSSPLHF.

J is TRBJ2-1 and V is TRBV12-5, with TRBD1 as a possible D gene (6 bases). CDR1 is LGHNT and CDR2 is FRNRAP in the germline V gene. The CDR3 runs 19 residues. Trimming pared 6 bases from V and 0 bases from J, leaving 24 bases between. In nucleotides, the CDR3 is TGTGCTAGTGGCCGAACCGGGCAGGGGTTGCACAGCTCCTACAATGAGCAGTTCTTC. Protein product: CASGRTGQGLHSSYNEQFF.

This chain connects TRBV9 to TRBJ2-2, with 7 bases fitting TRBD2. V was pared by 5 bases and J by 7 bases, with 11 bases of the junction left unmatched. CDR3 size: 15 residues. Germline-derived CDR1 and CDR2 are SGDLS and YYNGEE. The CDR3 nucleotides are TGTGCCAGCAGTGCCGTAGTGGGGGGGAACGGGGAGCTGTTTTTT. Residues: CASSAVVGGNGELFF.

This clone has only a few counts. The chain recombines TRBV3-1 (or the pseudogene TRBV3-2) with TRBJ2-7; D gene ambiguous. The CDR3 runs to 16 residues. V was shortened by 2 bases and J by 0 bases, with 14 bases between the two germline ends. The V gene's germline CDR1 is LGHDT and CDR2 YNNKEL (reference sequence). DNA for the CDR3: TGTGCCAGCAGCCAACTTACACTACGAAGCTCCTACGAGCAGTACTTC. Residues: CASSQLTLRSSYEQYF.